A selection of T cell receptor delta chains follows, all from one sample in a study of gamma-delta T cells after stem cell transplantation. TCRdb made new clone calls on the RT-PCR reads using CATT. The data contain 2,200 or so delta-chain clones, 3% to 4.5% of them seen just once; the ten biggest clones take up approximately 41%. Sequencing used gamma-delta T cells. These receptors all come from a human donor. It is not recorded whose cells these are; they may come from a transplant donor. Each CDR3 is given with its conserved first and last residue. Fields, in order: clone size, V gene, D gene, J gene, CDR3 protein, CDR3 DNA. The D gene is left open where the match is weak. A row's size may be missing; if present it is once, few, many or a size class.

>medium-sized|TRDV2|TRDD3|TRDJ3
CACDPITGGYRSWDTRQMFF
TGTGCCTGTGACCCAATTACTGGGGGATATCGCTCCTGGGACACCCGACAGATGTTTTTC
>medium-sized|TRDV2|TRDD3|TRDJ1
CACDSLLGDTLDKLIF
TGTGCCTGTGACTCGCTACTGGGGGATACCCTCGATAAACTCATCTTT
>medium-sized|TRDV2|TRDD3|TRDJ1
CACDRLGGNTDKLIF
TGTGCCTGTGACAGGCTGGGGGGAAACACCGATAAACTCATCTTT
>large|TRDV2|TRDD3|TRDJ1
CACERLKNAGDTPDKLIF
TGTGCCTGTGAGCGGCTGAAGAATGCGGGGGATACTCCCGATAAACTCATCTTT
>large|TRDV2|TRDD3|TRDJ1
CACDTVKAPVGGYRDTDKLIF
TGTGCCTGTGACACCGTTAAGGCCCCTGTCGGGGGATACAGAGACACCGATAAACTCATCTTT
>NA|TRDV1|TRDD3|TRDJ1
CALGDLSTVGGFSNDKLIF
TGTGCTCTTGGGGACCTCTCTACGGTGGGGGGATTTTCGAACGATAAACTCATCTTT
>NA|TRDV2|TRDD3|TRDJ1
CACDTIATSGGPKQYTDKLIF
TGTGCCTGTGACACGATCGCTACCTCTGGGGGCCCCAAACAATACACCGATAAACTCATCTTT
>medium-sized|TRDV2|TRDD3|TRDJ1
CACDTVKPTGGQSYTDKLIF
TGTGCCTGTGACACCGTAAAGCCGACTGGGGGACAGAGCTACACCGATAAACTCATCTTT
>NA|TRDV2|TRDD3|TRDJ1
CACDLLGDTRTDKLIF
TGTGCCTGTGACCTACTGGGGGATACGAGAACCGATAAACTCATCTTT
>medium-sized|TRDV2|TRDD3|TRDJ1
CACDTLGDRDTDKLIF
TGTGCCTGTGACACACTGGGGGATAGGGACACCGATAAACTCATCTTT
>medium-sized|TRDV2|TRDD3|TRDJ1
CACDTVLGEPDKLIF
TGTGCCTGTGACACCGTGCTGGGGGAGCCCGATAAACTCATCTTT
>few|TRDV2|TRDD3|TRDJ1
CACDPILLGDKRSTDKLIF
TGTGCCTGTGACCCAATACTACTGGGGGATAAAAGGAGCACCGATAAACTCATCTTT
>medium-sized|TRDV2|TRDD3|TRDJ1
CACDPVLGDTPLYTDKLIF
TGTGCCTGTGACCCAGTACTGGGGGATACGCCTTTGTACACCGATAAACTCATCTTT
>medium-sized|TRDV2|NA|TRDJ3
CACDTAGVGTLDTRQMFF
TGTGCCTGTGACACGGCCGGAGTGGGGACTTTAGACACCCGACAGATGTTTTTC
>large|TRDV2|TRDD3|TRDJ1
CACDTVSYPVLGDNPYTDKLIF
TGTGCCTGTGACACCGTCTCCTACCCGGTACTGGGGGATAACCCTTACACCGATAAACTCATCTTT
>few|TRDV2|TRDD3|TRDJ1
CACDPLGDPTDKLIF
TGTGCCTGTGATCCACTGGGGGACCCCACCGATAAACTCATCTTT
>medium-sized|TRDV1|TRDD3|TRDJ1
CALGELLPGGGYTDKLIF
TGTGCTCTTGGGGAACTCCTACCTGGGGGAGGCTACACCGATAAACTCATCTTT
>few|TRDV1|TRDD3|TRDJ1
CALGERKFPPGGPGAYTDKLIF
TGTGCTCTTGGGGAACGAAAATTCCCTCCTGGGGGACCGGGAGCTTACACCGATAAACTCATCTTT
>medium-sized|TRDV1|TRDD3|TRDJ1
CALGEVGPILLGGLTDKLIF
TGTGCTCTTGGGGAAGTGGGTCCTATCCTACTGGGGGGCCTCACCGATAAACTCATCTTT
>medium-sized|TRDV2|NA|TRDJ1
CACDTLRPTHESLYTDKLIF
TGTGCCTGTGACACCCTCCGGCCTACCCACGAATCACTGTACACCGATAAACTCATCTTT
>medium-sized|TRDV3|TRDD3|TRDJ1
CALSGGWDYTDKLIF
TGTGCCTTATCTGGGGGATGGGATTACACCGATAAACTCATCTTT
>medium-sized|TRDV2|NA|TRDJ1
CACDTVIAAGPKLIF
TGTGCCTGTGACACCGTAATCGCAGCGGGGCCGAAACTCATCTTT
>medium-sized|TRDV2|TRDD3|TRDJ1
CASDGVLLGDTRTDKLIF
TGTGCCTCCGACGGGGTCTTACTGGGGGATACTCGCACCGATAAACTCATCTTT
>NA|TRDV2|TRDD3|TRDJ1
CACDTATGGYAGQADKLIF
TGTGCCTGTGACACCGCTACTGGGGGATACGCAGGCCAGGCCGATAAACTCATCTTT
>medium-sized|TRDV3|NA|TRDJ1
CAAKRSPAMGHDKLIF
TGTGCCGCAAAAAGGTCCCCTGCCATGGGCCACGATAAACTCATCTTT
>medium-sized|TRDV2|TRDD3|TRDJ1
CACDTILGANKLIF
TGTGCCTGTGACACTATCCTGGGGGCGAATAAACTCATCTTT
>medium-sized|TRDV2|TRDD3|TRDJ1
CACDTLGANTDKLIF
TGTGCCTGTGACACTCTGGGGGCAAACACCGATAAACTCATCTTT
>large|TRDV2|NA|TRDJ1
CACDGLGENKLIF
TGTGCCTGTGACGGTCTTGGGGAAAATAAACTCATCTTT
>NA|TRDV2|TRDD3|TRDJ1
CACDPLVLGDTLRNTDKLIF
TGTGCCTGTGACCCGCTTGTACTGGGGGATACGCTAAGAAACACCGATAAACTCATCTTT
>medium-sized|TRDV1|TRDD3|TRDJ1
CALGPPPRLGDTLTPYTDKLIF
TGTGCTCTTGGGCCACCCCCGCGACTGGGGGATACGCTTACCCCGTACACCGATAAACTCATCTTT
>NA|TRDV2|NA|TRDJ3
CACDTVDSDSWDTRQMFF
TGTGCCTGTGATACCGTGGATTCCGACTCCTGGGACACCCGACAGATGTTTTTC
>medium-sized|TRDV2|TRDD3|TRDJ1
CACDTVAGGYAKYTDKLIF
TGTGCCTGTGACACCGTGGCTGGGGGATACGCGAAGTACACCGATAAACTCATCTTT
>medium-sized|TRDV2|TRDD3|TRDJ1
CACDFILTGGYELIF
TGTGCCTGTGACTTCATACTGACTGGGGGATACGAACTCATCTTT
>medium-sized|TRDV2|NA|TRDJ1
CACDTVGGLGVGARSHTDKLIF
TGTGCCTGTGACACCGTGGGAGGCCTTGGGGTGGGGGCCCGGAGCCACACCGATAAACTCATCTTT
>few|TRDV2|TRDD3|TRDJ1
CACDAVTGGRDKLIF
TGTGCCTGTGACGCAGTCACTGGGGGACGCGATAAACTCATCTTT
>medium-sized|TRDV2|TRDD3|TRDJ1
CACDAVTGGYAGTDKLIF
TGTGCCTGTGACGCCGTTACTGGGGGATACGCGGGCACCGATAAACTCATCTTT
>few|TRDV2|TRDD3|TRDJ1
CACDTLGDTLTDKLIF
TGTGCCTGTGACACTCTGGGGGATACACTCACCGATAAACTCATCTTT
>large|TRDV2|TRDD3|TRDJ1
CACELLGATGPDKLIF
TGTGCCTGTGAGTTACTGGGGGCCACGGGGCCCGATAAACTCATCTTT
>medium-sized|TRDV1|NA|TRDJ1
CALGEPDWADKLIF
TGTGCTCTTGGGGAACCGGATTGGGCCGATAAACTCATCTTT
>few|TRDV1|NA|TRDJ1
CALGEPGPSGKLIF
TGTGCTCTTGGGGAACCAGGCCCCTCGGGTAAACTCATCTTT
>few|TRDV2|TRDD3|TRDJ1
CACDTDRGIRSGADKLIF
TGTGCCTGTGACACCGACCGGGGGATACGCTCAGGCGCCGATAAACTCATCTTT
>medium-sized|TRDV2|TRDD3|TRDJ1
CACDTVGTGGFLTDKLIF
TGTGCCTGTGACACCGTGGGTACTGGGGGATTCCTCACCGATAAACTCATCTTT